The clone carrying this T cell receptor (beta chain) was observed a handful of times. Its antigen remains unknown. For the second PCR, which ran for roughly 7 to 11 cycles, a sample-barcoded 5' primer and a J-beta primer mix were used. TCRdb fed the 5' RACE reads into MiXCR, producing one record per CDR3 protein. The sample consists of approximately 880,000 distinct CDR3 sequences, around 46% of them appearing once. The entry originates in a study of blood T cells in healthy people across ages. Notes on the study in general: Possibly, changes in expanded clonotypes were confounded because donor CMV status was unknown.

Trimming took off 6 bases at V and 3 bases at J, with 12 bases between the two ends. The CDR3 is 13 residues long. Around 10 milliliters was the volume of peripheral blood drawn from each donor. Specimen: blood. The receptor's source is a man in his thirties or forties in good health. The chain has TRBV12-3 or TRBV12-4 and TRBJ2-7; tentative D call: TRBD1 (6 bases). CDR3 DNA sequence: TGTGCCAGCAGAGAAGGACAGATCTACGAGCAGTACTTC. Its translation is CASREGQIYEQYF.